This TCR beta chain was found in a study of CD8 T cells in Susac syndrome. Random hexamers were used to reverse transcribe an amount of about 0.45 to 1 ug RNA. TCRdb reanalysed the immunoSEQ multiplex PCR reads using MiXCR and keeps one entry per CDR3 protein. The data contain roughly 120,000 distinct CDR3 sequences, more than 80% of them singletons. Looked up from germline, CDR1 is SGDLS and CDR2 is YYNGEE. This CDR3 is built from 14 residues. Losses at the gene ends were 4 bases for V and 4 bases for J; bases not matched to a gene: 7. This sequence originates from a human donor with multiple sclerosis. The rearrangement uses TRBV9 and TRBJ2-5, with 7 nucleotides matching TRBD1. Sequencing input: CD8+ T cells from PBMCs. DNA of the CDR3: TGTGCCAGCAGCCCATGGGACAGCTTAGAGACCCAGTACTTC. It is translated as CASSPWDSLETQYF.